The 14 T cell receptor beta chains reported below all come from one sample, sequenced in a study of blood T cell repertoires in COVID-19. Sequenced by immunoSEQ multiplex PCR; TCRdb stores in-frame clones only, minus some. The sample shows approximately 260,000 clones, roughly 84% of them seen only once. Material for sequencing was PBMCs or T cells enriched from blood (not recorded which). The receptors were gathered from a man aged 45 to 65 who had recovered from COVID-19.

This clone was seen just once. This chain joins TRBV28 and TRBJ1-5; 11 bases match TRBD1. This CDR3 contains 19 residues. The V gene end was trimmed by 2 bases and the J gene end by 2 bases; junction bases not matched to a gene: 11. Germline-derived CDR1 and CDR2 are MDHEN and SYDVKM. CDR3 sequence: CASSLPTGTGGFGNQPQHF. DNA for the CDR3: TGTGCCAGCAGTTTACCTACCGGGACAGGGGGGTTTGGCAATCAGCCCCAGCATTTT.

The J gene is TRBJ2-7, the V gene TRBV12-5, with a tentative D call TRBD1 (6 bases). Per germline, CDR1 LGHNT and CDR2 FRNRAP. CDR3 size: 15 residues. V was trimmed by 4 bases and J by 4 bases, leaving 17 bases between them. CDR3 sequence reads: CASGSSQGLGYEQYF. DNA of the CDR3: TGTGCTAGTGGTTCGTCTCAGGGGCTTGGGTACGAGCAGTACTTC.

The chain recombines TRBV12-3 or TRBV12-4 with TRBJ1-5; D may be TRBD1 (6 bases). V was trimmed by 7 bases and J by 2 bases, leaving 9 bases between them. This CDR3 is built from 13 residues. CDR3 loop: CASTRTGNQPQHF. The CDR3 DNA reads as TGTGCCAGCACCCGGACAGGCAATCAGCCCCAGCATTTT.

This clone was found a few times. This chain connects TRBV7-8 to TRBJ2-7, with a weak D call TRBD2 (6 bases). Trimming removed 7 bases at V and 2 bases at J, with 18 bases between. The CDR3 is made up of 15 amino acids. Germline CDR1 and CDR2: SGHVS and FQNEAQ. This chain's CDR3 is CASIPGWGVAYEQYF. The CDR3 DNA reads as TGTGCCAGCATACCGGGGTGGGGGGTCGCCTACGAGCAGTACTTC.

The rearrangement joins TRBV5-1 to TRBJ2-4; 8 bases are shared with TRBD1. The CDR3 loop spans 14 amino acids. Germline V gives CDR1 SGHRS, CDR2 YFSETQ. The V and J ends lost 2 bases and 8 bases, in that order; junction bases with no gene match: 6. In nucleotides, the CDR3 is TGCGCCAGCAGCTTCCAGGGGGCCCGGGACATTCAGTACTTC. It encodes CASSFQGARDIQYF.

This CDR3 is CASSVAGGQGTYEQYF. The CDR3 DNA sequence: TGTGCCAGCAGCGTAGCTGGGGGACAGGGGACCTACGAGCAGTACTTC. The rearrangement joins TRBV9 to TRBJ2-7; 10 bases are a match to TRBD1. Losses at the gene ends were 0 bases for V and 2 bases for J; bases not matched to a gene: 5. The CDR3 contains 16 residues. The germline V gene has CDR1 SGDLS and CDR2 YYNGEE.

The gene calls are TRBV5-1 and TRBJ2-2; D is possibly TRBD1 (5 bases). Deletions cut 0 bases from V and 7 bases from J, with 10 bases between. Germline-derived CDR1 and CDR2 are SGHRS and YFSETQ. This CDR3 contains 14 residues. CDR3 nucleotide sequence: TGCGCCAGCAGCTTGGCTCAGGGTATCGGGGAGCTGTTTTTT. This sequence encodes CASSLAQGIGELFF.

This rearrangement joins TRBV27 to TRBJ1-2; 12 bases fit TRBD1. Germline V CDR1 and CDR2: MNHEY, SMNVEV (reference sequence). The CDR3 sequence is 13 residues long. With 8 bases clipped from V and 8 bases from J, the junction kept 6 bases outside the gene matches. DNA for the CDR3: TGTGCCAGCGGGGACAGGGGGCGCGGGGGCTACACCTTC. It encodes CASGDRGRGGYTF.

The rearrangement links TRBV6-2 or TRBV6-3 to TRBJ1-2; D possibly corresponds to TRBD1 (6 bases). From germline, CDR1 is MNHEY and CDR2 SVGEGT. The CDR3 contains 14 residues. V lost 5 bases and J 2 bases, leaving 12 bases between the germline ends. The CDR3 DNA follows: TGTGCCAGCAGTATCACAGGGAACAACTATGGCTACACCTTC. Protein product: CASSITGNNYGYTF.

This chain's CDR3 is CASSLGGTGAPLHF. The CDR3 DNA reads TGTGCCAGCAGCTTAGGTGGGACAGGGGCACCCCTCCACTTT. The chain combines TRBV7-3 with TRBJ1-6; TRBD1 aligns across 10 bases. The CDR3 is made up of 14 amino acids. Germline CDR1 reads SGHTA; CDR2 reads FQGTGA. J gave up 11 bases and V 2 bases, and 3 bases lay outside the gene matches.

The chain is built from TRBV10-1 and TRBJ2-1, with 10 bases fitting TRBD2. The ends lost 0 bases at V and 7 bases at J; junction bases unmatched: 6. Per the germline V gene, CDR1 is WNHNN and CDR2 is SYGVQD (reference sequence). The CDR3 sequence is 16 residues long. DNA for the CDR3: TGCGCCAGCAGTGAGTCGCGGCTAGCGGGAGCGAATGAGCAGTTCTTC. Its translation: CASSESRLAGANEQFF.

For this clone: Sequence at one end of the junction differs from germline and may be a read error. The chain is built from TRBV7-7 and TRBJ2-1; TRBD2 matches 9 bases. The CDR3 spans 15 residues. CDR1 and CDR2 (germline): SSHAT, FNYEAQ (reference sequence). In nucleotides, the CDR3 is TGTGCTAGCAGCTTGGGCCTAGCGGGACACTATGAGCAGTTCTTC. This sequence encodes CASSLGLAGHYEQFF.

The chain combines TRBV2 with TRBJ1-5, with TRBD1 matching 9 bases. The V segment lost 3 bases and the J segment 7 bases; nucleotides outside the gene matches: 7. The CDR3 contains 15 residues. Germline assignment: CDR1 SNHLY and CDR2 FYNNEI. CDR3: CASSEDRGVWQPQHF. CDR3 nucleotide sequence: TGTGCCAGCAGTGAGGACAGGGGCGTTTGGCAGCCCCAGCATTTT.

This clone has more than one count but fewer than ten. V is TRBV19 and J is TRBJ2-7, with D uncertain. V gave up 10 bases and J gave up 6 bases, with 16 bases separating them. Germline V lookup: CDR1 LNHDA, CDR2 SQIVND (reference sequence). CDR3 length: 12 amino acids. The CDR3 sequence: CATGLPLGEQYF. In nucleotides, the CDR3 is TGTGCCACAGGCCTTCCCCTGGGCGAGCAGTACTTC.